This T cell receptor beta chain was found in a study of CD8 T cells in ankylosing spondylitis. Study results and limitations: Disease-linked clones displayed a CD8+ phenotype and appeared relatively rarely in peripheral blood. Seemingly distinctive of ankylosing spondylitis blood was a TCR beta motif formed by eight highly homologous variants.

As to this clonotype: Its antigen is not identified. Germline is not matched at one junction end, which may reflect a read error.

The CDR3 is 14 residues long. Germline values: CDR1 DFQATT, CDR2 SNEGSKA (reference sequence). A quantitative 5'-RACE method, one with molecular barcodes, was used to make TCR beta libraries. A single record per CDR3 protein comes from TCRdb applying MiXCR to the 5' RACE reads. The sample lists 750,000 to 850,000 distinct CDR3 sequences, approximately 10% occurring once. The chain has TRBV20-1 and TRBJ2-5; D is perhaps TRBD1 (5 bases). The receptor comes from a male donor with ankylosing spondylitis. The sample was blood, either unsorted or a sorted T cell fraction (not recorded which). The CDR3 region has the DNA TGCAGTGCTCACCAGGGTGGAAACCAAGCGACCCAGTACTTC. It specifies CSAHQGGNQATQYF.